What follows describes a single T cell receptor (beta chain). Its specificity is unknown. This specimen comes from a study of Ad26.COV2.S vaccination and SARS-CoV-2 variants. General study results and limits: Vaccinees and placebo recipients showed similar non-spike TCR breadth. Substantial breadth was reportedly displayed by spike-specific CD8+ and CD4+ T cell responses after vaccination.

The treatment is: 15 to 20 received Ad26.COV2.S at low or high dose, single or two shots; 5 received placebo; per-sample allocation not given. Specimen acquisition occurred on day 63 following the initial vaccine or placebo injection. Recruitment in Boston yielded a donor of adult age, 18-55 years. The study used a vaccine consisting of an Ad26 vector that expressed Wuhan-strain SARS-CoV-2 spike. Assay used: immunoSEQ multiplex PCR; TCRdb lists only in-frame clones, some missing. The profile shows 200,000 to 300,000 clones, roughly 90% of them singletons. The source was peripheral blood, collected in a trial of Ad26.COV2.S vaccine versus placebo. The TCR originated in a person aged 18-65 years who received the Ad26.COV2.S COVID-19 vaccine or a placebo.

The CDR3 coding sequence is TGTGCCAGCAGTTACTCGGCTTCGGGGAGACCTTTCTTT. Its protein product is CASSYSASGRPFF. V gene TRBV6-2 or TRBV6-3 combines with J gene TRBJ1-1; D is unresolved. CDR3 length equals 13 residues. Germline V gives CDR1 MNHEY, CDR2 SVGEGT. V gave up 0 bases and J gave up 12 bases, with 14 bases separating them.